The clone carrying this T cell receptor (beta chain) was counted many times. The antigen remains undetermined. CDR3 size: 15 residues. The J segment lost 9 bases and the V segment lost 5 bases, leaving 6 bases of the junction unmatched. The germline V gene encodes CDR1 KGHDR and CDR2 SFDVKD. The TCRbeta library was prepared with unique molecular identifiers. TCRdb re-analysed the PCR reads in MiXCR, keeping a single row per CDR3 protein. Altogether around 300,000 distinct CDR3 sequences are present, about a tenth being singletons, with the ten largest covering roughly 7.1%. This sample stems from a study of T-cell reconstitution after alpha-beta-depleted transplantation in children. Overall study findings and caveats: Reportedly, only several hundred clones from non-depleted graft cells drove alpha-beta T-cell counts at about two months. After one year, T-cell counts and TCRbeta diversity mostly came from new T cells. The origin of high day-60 TCRbeta diversity in some patients lay in surviving recipient T cells and thymic progenitors.

The clonotype comes from a boy under two years old with acute myeloid leukemia, due to receive a stem cell transplant. This chain joins TRBV24-1 and TRBJ2-1, with 13 bases identical to TRBD2. The sequences come from PBMCs, collected before TCRalphabeta/CD19-depleted stem cell transplant. CDR3 DNA: TGTGCCACCAGTGTCCCGGGACTAGCGGGACGTGAGCAGTTCTTC. As protein: CATSVPGLAGREQFF.